This entry features one T cell receptor (beta chain) sequence. Its target is not known. This sample was taken from a study of T-cell memory formation after mild COVID-19. Study-wide background: Largely donor-specific TCR clusters were found.

Amplification by 5'RACE using constant-segment primers produced TCR alpha and TCR beta cDNA libraries that carried sample barcodes and UMIs. TCRdb reprocessed the 5' RACE reads with MiXCR, giving one entry per CDR3 protein. Among approximately 230,000 distinct CDR3 sequences listed, roughly 15% were seen once. Whole-study results and caveats: Prior to infection, memory already included some responding clones, suggesting cross-reactive memory joined. Clonal second-wave expansions that peaked on day 37 had unconfirmed SARS-CoV-2 specificity.

The sequence came from a man in his late teens or twenties who had mild COVID-19 (a few samples of this study predate the infection). Cell type and time point are not known. Sequencing input: PBMCs or a T cell subset sorted from them (not recorded which).

The DNA for the CDR3 is TGTGCCAGCAGTAACACGCAGACAGGGGACACTGAAGCTTTCTTT. Protein product: CASSNTQTGDTEAFF. The chain is built from TRBV6-5 and TRBJ1-1; 8 bases are shared with TRBD1. V trimming: 5 bases; J trimming: 3 bases; junction bases outside the gene matches: 8. Germline CDR1 is MNHEY and CDR2 is SVGAGI. CDR3 size: 15 residues.